Here is one TCR beta chain with its context. This sample also contains other DNA sequences that code for the same CDR3. Losses at the gene ends were 6 bases for V and 4 bases for J; bases not matched to a gene: 5. CDR3 length: 13 amino acids. These data belong to a study of blood T cell repertoires in COVID-19. Study details: Material from acute and convalescent COVID-19 was sourced from the United States, Italy and Spain. In each case, the material was cDNA or gDNA derived from T cells, B-cell-depleted T cells, or PBMCs.

In the original workflow: It was from reference gene primer amplification that nucleated cell counts were estimated. Profiling relied on immunoSEQ multiplex PCR, and the TCRdb table lists in-frame clones only, not all of them. That table gives V, J and clone size, and the DNA gave D and trimming. The data contain 120,000 to 150,000 clones, roughly 84% of them seen just once; the ten biggest clones take up 7.2%. The sequencing input was peripheral blood. The chain joins TRBV12-3 or TRBV12-4 to TRBJ1-1; TRBD1 matches at 7 bases. This receptor was taken from a woman aged 50 to 60 in a cohort sampled during active or convalescent COVID-19. The CDR3 sequence: CASSRQGVTEAFF. DNA for the CDR3: TGTGCCAGCAGCAGACAGGGCGTCACTGAAGCTTTCTTT.